This T cell receptor (beta chain) is from a study of blood T cell repertoires in COVID-19. For the study at large: Sample material is recorded as cDNA or gDNA derived from T cells, B-cell-depleted T cells, or PBMCs.

As originally analysed: Estimation of nucleated cell counts was performed using reference gene primer amplification. TCRdb's copy holds only in-frame clones and misses some; the assay was immunoSEQ multiplex PCR. V and J calls and clone size are copied from that table; D and trimming were computed from the DNA. The sample lists around 130,000 clones, around 86% occurring once. Germline-derived CDR1 and CDR2 are LGHDT and YNNKEL (reference sequence). V lost 3 bases, J lost 2 bases, and 13 bases lay in between. The CDR3 contains 15 residues. The table lists this clone with a few counts. This sequence was found in a woman between 45 and 60 years old who had recovered from COVID-19. This chain joins TRBV3-1 (or the pseudogene TRBV3-2) and TRBJ1-2, with D hard to call. The sample consisted of peripheral blood. This CDR3 reads CASSHGVAQNYGYTF. As DNA, the CDR3 is TGTGCCAGCAGCCATGGTGTGGCTCAGAACTATGGCTACACCTTC.